These 30 T cell receptor beta chains were sequenced from one sample in a study of cytomegalovirus exposure and HLA in healthy donors. The PCR employed 60 Vbeta primers together with 13 Jbeta primers. Generated by immunoSEQ multiplex PCR, the TCRdb table keeps only in-frame clones and is missing some. The sample consists of 100,000 to 120,000 clones, nearly 80% of them appearing once. Sequenced material: PBMCs. These receptors all come from a woman aged 25-40 years in good health and CMV-seronegative.

The chain employs TRBV19 and TRBJ1-2, with D perhaps matching TRBD1 (5 bases). The CDR3 length is 14 residues. Germline loops: CDR1 LNHDA, CDR2 SQIVND (reference sequence). The V gene lost 6 bases and the J gene lost 3 bases, with 14 bases spanning the gap. In nucleotides, the CDR3 is TGTGCCAGTAGGATGATGGGGACTTACTATGGCTACACCTTC. It encodes CASRMMGTYYGYTF.

In this sample, this clone turned up once. The chain links TRBV6-6 to TRBJ1-1; 12 bases fit TRBD1. J was trimmed by 4 bases and V by 5 bases; bases with no gene match: 2. Germline V CDR1 and CDR2: MNHNY, SVGAGI (reference sequence). The CDR3 consists of 14 residues. The CDR3 loop reads CASSGTGGFTEAFF. For the CDR3, the DNA is TGTGCCAGCAGTGGGACAGGGGGCTTCACTGAAGCTTTCTTT.

This clone was recorded a few times. This chain connects TRBV4-3 to TRBJ1-4; 7 bases are shared with TRBD1. This CDR3 contains 18 residues. Trimming removed 3 bases from V and 5 bases from J; junction bases left unmatched: 15. The V gene's germline CDR1 is LGHNA and CDR2 YSLEER. CDR3 loop: CASSQGTVSPKGNEKLFF. CDR3 coding DNA: TGCGCCAGCAGCCAGGGGACAGTGTCCCCGAAGGGAAATGAAAAACTGTTTTTT.

This clone was observed a handful of times. The chain joins TRBV4-2 to TRBJ2-1; weak D call: TRBD1 (7 bases). The CDR3 spans 14 residues. V was clipped by 4 bases and J by 8 bases, with 15 bases between them. CDR1 and CDR2 (germline): LGHNA, YNFKEQ. CDR3 sequence (DNA): TGTGCCAGCAGCCGCGGGGACAGTACCGATGAGCAGTTCTTC. Translated, it gives CASSRGDSTDEQFF.

This chain uses TRBV4-1 with TRBJ1-2; D is undetermined. V lost 2 bases and J lost 7, with 17 bases in between. Germline loops: CDR1 MGHRA, CDR2 YSYEKL. This CDR3 is built from 15 residues. CDR3 residues: CASSQLDKGGLGYTF. The CDR3 DNA is TGCGCCAGCAGCCAATTGGATAAGGGAGGTCTTGGCTACACCTTC.

The chain uses TRBV27 and TRBJ2-5; D perhaps matches TRBD1 (6 bases). In germline, CDR1 is MNHEY, CDR2 SMNVEV (reference sequence). V was trimmed by 6 bases and J by 5 bases, leaving 13 bases between them. This CDR3 has 13 residues. In nucleotides, the CDR3 is TGTGCCAGCAGCCAACAGGGTCGGGAGACCCAGTACTTC. Protein: CASSQQGRETQYF.

The genes are TRBV10-3 and TRBJ1-1, with 9 bases that match TRBD1. CDR3 size: 13 residues. Germline V gene lookup returns CDR1 ENHRY and CDR2 SYGVKD. J gave up 6 bases and V 7 bases, and 6 bases lay outside the gene matches. CDR3 loop: CAITTGGRAEAFF. CDR3 DNA sequence: TGTGCCATCACCACAGGGGGCAGGGCTGAAGCTTTCTTT.

This clone was picked up one time. This chain links TRBV6-6 with TRBJ2-3; 7 positions match TRBD1. With V trimmed by 0 bases and J by 4 bases, 7 bases remained unmatched. This CDR3 spans 16 amino acids. Germline-derived CDR1 and CDR2 are MNHNY and SVGAGI (reference sequence). The CDR3 nucleotides read TGTGCCAGCAGTTACTCGGGTCGGACAGGCGCAGATACGCAGTATTTT. It encodes CASSYSGRTGADTQYF.

The chain joins TRBV2 to TRBJ1-4; D remains unclear. Germline CDR1 and CDR2: SNHLY and FYNNEI. CDR3 length: 16 residues. Deletions cut 1 base from V and 0 bases from J, with 9 bases between. CDR3 sequence: CASSEDTSPTNEKLFF. Written as DNA, the CDR3 is TGTGCCAGCAGTGAAGATACCAGTCCAACTAATGAAAAACTGTTTTTT.

This chain joins TRBV4-2 and TRBJ2-1; 8 nucleotides line up with TRBD2. J gave up 3 bases and V 1 base, and 2 bases lay outside the gene matches. Germline CDR1 and CDR2: LGHNA and YNFKEQ. The CDR3 loop spans 15 amino acids. CDR3 in DNA: TGTGCCAGCAGCCAAGTCACTAGCGGCTACAATGAGCAGTTCTTC. This sequence encodes CASSQVTSGYNEQFF.

The chain has TRBV1 and TRBJ2-2; the tabulated D call, TRBD1, remains unverified against the DNA. TRBV1 counts as a pseudogene. CDR3 size: 18 residues. DNA of the CDR3: TGCACCAGCAGCCAAGCGCACCCCGGGACAGGGAACACCGGGGAGCTGTTTTTT. Translating gives CTSSQAHPGTGNTGELFF.

This clone has more than one count but fewer than ten. This sequence joins TRBV6-5 and TRBJ1-2; 10 nucleotides align to TRBD1. V lost 2 bases and J lost 6; bases outside the gene matches: 6. In germline, CDR1 is MNHEY, CDR2 SVGAGI. This CDR3 has 15 amino acids. This CDR3 is CASSYKVTGGNGYTF. CDR3 bases: TGTGCCAGCAGTTACAAGGTGACAGGGGGCAATGGCTACACCTTC.

The rearrangement links TRBV30 to TRBJ1-2, with 9 bases aligning to TRBD1. V was pared by 5 bases and J by 5 bases, with 12 bases of the junction left unmatched. This CDR3 is built from 15 residues. Germline CDR1 and CDR2: GTSNPN and SVGIG (reference sequence). In nucleotides, the CDR3 is TGTGCCTGGGATCCAACGGGACAGGGTGGTTATGGCTACACCTTC. Its translation: CAWDPTGQGGYGYTF.

This clone appeared a few times. Here the CDR3 reads CASSTGILYEQYF. The DNA for the CDR3 is TGTGCCAGCAGTACCGGGATCCTCTACGAGCAGTACTTC. This chain joins TRBV5-6 and TRBJ2-7, with TRBD2 as a possible D gene (5 bases). The V and J ends lost 5 bases and 3 bases respectively, with 12 bases between them. The germline V gene has CDR1 SGHDT and CDR2 YYEEEE. The CDR3 loop spans 13 amino acids. The full variable domain, rest sourced from reference TRBV5-6 and TRBJ2-7, is DAGVTQSPTHLIKTRGQQVTLRCSPKSGHDTVSWYQQALGQGPQFIFQYYEEEERQRGNFPDRFSGHQFPNYSSELNVNALLLGDSALYLCASSTGILYEQYFGPGTRLTVT.

This clone was counted between two and nine times. The genes are TRBV30 and TRBJ2-7, with 9 bases that match TRBD1. The length of the CDR3 is 14 residues. J was trimmed by 4 bases and V by 5 bases; bases with no gene match: 9. Germline loops: CDR1 GTSNPN, CDR2 SVGIG (reference sequence). CDR3 DNA sequence: TGTGCCTGGTCGTCGGGACAGGGCTTTTACGAGCAGTACTTC. Residues: CAWSSGQGFYEQYF.

J is TRBJ2-1 and V is TRBV25-1; unclear D gene. Germline CDR1 and CDR2: MGHDK and SYGVNS. V gave up 2 bases and J gave up 6 bases, with 14 bases separating them. CDR3 length: 15 amino acids. The CDR3 protein is CASSEEQSWSNEQFF. The CDR3 nucleotides read TGTGCCAGCAGTGAAGAGCAAAGTTGGAGCAATGAGCAGTTCTTC.

This chain uses TRBV4-2 with TRBJ1-1; D is ambiguous. Germline V gene lookup returns CDR1 LGHNA and CDR2 YNFKEQ. Deletions cut 1 base from V and 1 base from J, with 7 bases between. The CDR3 sequence is 14 residues long. In DNA, the CDR3 is TGTGCCAGCAGCCAAGCGGGAGAGAACACTGAAGCTTTCTTT. Its protein is CASSQAGENTEAFF.

CDR3 bases: TGCAGCGTCCAAGTGGTAGGACAGGGCAATAACTATGGCTACACCTTC. Translating it yields CSVQVVGQGNNYGYTF. The chain is built from TRBV29-1 and TRBJ1-2; 8 positions match TRBD1. Germline V gives CDR1 SQVTM, CDR2 ANQGSEA. CDR3 size: 16 residues. J lost 1 base, V lost 6 bases, and 13 bases had no gene match.

The rearrangement joins TRBV6-4 to TRBJ1-2, with D perhaps matching TRBD1 (5 bases). Trimming took off 0 bases at V and 5 bases at J, with 13 bases between the two ends. CDR3 length equals 15 residues. Per the germline V gene, CDR1 is MRHNA and CDR2 is SNTAGT. CDR3 coding DNA: TGTGCCAGCAGTGACTCGAGTGCAGGGAGGTATGGCTACACCTTC. Residues: CASSDSSAGRYGYTF.

This sequence joins TRBV10-1 and TRBJ2-5; 9 bases align to TRBD2. V trimming: 0 bases; J trimming: 4 bases; junction bases outside the gene matches: 3. The CDR3 is 15 amino acids. Germline CDR1 and CDR2: WNHNN and SYGVQD (reference sequence). The CDR3 loop is CASSESVAGAETQYF. The CDR3 coding sequence is TGCGCCAGCAGTGAGTCGGTAGCGGGAGCAGAGACCCAGTACTTC.

The chain uses TRBV7-3 and TRBJ2-7; 14 bases are shared with TRBD2. The CDR3 is 15 residues long. From germline, CDR1 is SGHTA and CDR2 FQGTGA. V lost 5 bases, J lost 6 bases, and 6 bases stayed unmatched. The CDR3 is CASSQGTSGRSEQYF. CDR3 sequence (DNA): TGTGCCAGCAGCCAAGGGACTAGCGGGAGAAGCGAGCAGTACTTC.

The chain has TRBV29-1 and TRBJ2-5; TRBD1 might be the D (6 bases). CDR1 is SQVTM and CDR2 is ANQGSEA in the germline V gene. CDR3 size: 12 residues. V dropped 6 bases and J dropped 6 bases, with 14 bases sitting between them. CDR3 sequence: CSVAWGPKTQYF. CDR3 sequence (DNA): TGCAGCGTGGCTTGGGGGCCGAAGACCCAGTACTTC. Full variable domain (rest looked up from reference TRBV29-1 and TRBJ2-5): SAVISQKPSRDICQRGTSLTIQCQVDSQVTMMFWYRQQPGQSLTLIATANQGSEATYESGFVIDKFPISRPNLTFSTLTVSNMSPEDSSIYLCSVAWGPKTQYFGPGTRLLVL.

This clone was seen a single time. The chain couples TRBV25-1 to TRBJ2-1; the D is unclear. V was cut by 4 bases and J by 0 bases, with 13 bases left in between. The CDR3 runs 16 residues. In germline, CDR1 is MGHDK, CDR2 SYGVNS. For the CDR3, the DNA is TGTGCCAGCAGTGTGCGACTCGTGAGCTCCTACAATGAGCAGTTCTTC. This encodes CASSVRLVSSYNEQFF.

The genes are TRBV4-2 and TRBJ2-1; TRBD2 is a possible D gene (6 bases). CDR1 is LGHNA, CDR2 YNFKEQ, per germline. The CDR3 runs 16 residues. V lost 4 bases, J lost 5 bases, and 18 bases lay in between. The CDR3, as DNA: TGTGCCAGCAGCCCTGTCGAGAGAGGGGAGGACAATGAGCAGTTCTTC. Translating it yields CASSPVERGEDNEQFF.

CDR3 DNA sequence: TGTGCCAGCAGTACAAGCGGGGGCTCCTACAATGAGCAGTTCTTC. Translating it yields CASSTSGGSYNEQFF. The V call is TRBV27, the J call TRBJ2-1, with 8 bases identical to TRBD2. V gave up 5 bases and J gave up 0 bases; unmatched junction bases: 3. Germline lookup yields CDR1 MNHEY and CDR2 SMNVEV (reference sequence). The CDR3 covers 15 residues.

This chain connects TRBV5-4 to TRBJ2-7; the match to TRBD2 covers 9 bases. Unmatched junction bases numbered 6, after V lost 0 bases and J lost 2 bases. This CDR3 comprises 16 residues. Germline V gene sequence: CDR1 SGHNT, CDR2 YYREEE (reference sequence). DNA for the CDR3: TGTGCCAGCAGCTTGGATGGCGGGGGGGTTGCCTACGAGCAGTACTTC. Amino acid sequence: CASSLDGGGVAYEQYF.

The chain employs TRBV7-9 and TRBJ1-1; possibly TRBD1 for D (6 bases). V shed 4 bases and J shed 4 bases, with 16 bases lying between them. CDR1 SEHNR and CDR2 FQNEAQ come from the germline V gene (reference sequence). The CDR3 has 15 residues. The CDR3 spells CASSYMGHRGTEAFF. In DNA, the CDR3 is TGTGCCAGCAGCTACATGGGACACCGGGGCACTGAAGCTTTCTTT.

The V call is TRBV9, the J call TRBJ2-5; D may be TRBD1 (5 bases). Per the germline V gene, CDR1 is SGDLS and CDR2 is YYNGEE. The CDR3 covers 14 residues. Deletions cut 3 bases from V and 5 bases from J, with 14 bases between. The CDR3, as DNA: TGTGCCAGCAGCGAAGTGGTAGGGGTTGAGACCCAGTACTTC. It translates to CASSEVVGVETQYF.

The J gene is TRBJ1-2, the V gene TRBV4-1; the match to TRBD1 covers 8 bases. V shed 3 bases and J 8 bases; nucleotides not matched to a gene: 8. Germline V gives CDR1 MGHRA, CDR2 YSYEKL. The CDR3 loop spans 14 amino acids. The CDR3, as DNA: TGCGCCAGCAGCCAGTATCAGGGGGCGGCGGGCTACACCTTC. As protein: CASSQYQGAAGYTF.

This clone occurred a few times. The chain carries TRBV4-3 and TRBJ2-1, with 9 nucleotides matching TRBD2. The CDR3 totals 17 residues. The V gene's germline CDR1 is LGHNA and CDR2 YSLEER. J lost 1 base, V lost 3 bases, and 7 bases had no gene match. The chain's CDR3 is CASSQDPSGTSYNEQFF. CDR3 DNA sequence: TGCGCCAGCAGCCAGGACCCTAGCGGGACTTCCTACAATGAGCAGTTCTTC.